Shown below are 4 T cell receptor beta chains from a single sample sequenced in a study of T-cell memory formation after mild COVID-19. TCRdb fed the 5' RACE reads into MiXCR, producing one record per CDR3 protein. The sample carries 540,000 or so distinct CDR3 sequences, around 21% recorded once. Sequencing was carried out using PBMCs or a T cell subset sorted from them (not recorded which). These receptor sequences come from an adult woman who had mild COVID-19 (a few samples of this study predate the infection). Cell type and time point are not known.

This clonotype was counted many times. V gene TRBV4-3 combines with J gene TRBJ1-6, with D maybe TRBD1 (5 bases). The germline CDR1 and CDR2 sequences are LGHNA and YSLEER. The CDR3 sequence is 18 residues long. V was shortened by 0 bases and J by 4 bases, with 16 bases between the two germline ends. The chain's CDR3 is CASSQDGAAVDYNSPLHF. CDR3 nucleotide sequence: TGCGCCAGCAGCCAAGATGGGGCGGCCGTGGATTATAATTCACCCCTCCACTTT.

The rearrangement joins TRBV5-1 to TRBJ1-2; D is ambiguous. The CDR3 extends over 14 amino acids. CDR1 and CDR2 (germline): SGHRS, YFSETQ. V was pared by 0 bases and J by 1 base, with 7 bases between. The CDR3 is CASSLATHNYGYTF. The DNA for the CDR3 is TGCGCCAGCAGCTTGGCCACCCATAACTATGGCTACACCTTC.

A few counts support this clonotype. V usage is TRBV12-3 or TRBV12-4 and J usage is TRBJ2-7; 11 bases align to TRBD1. The CDR3 totals 14 residues. The V and J ends lost 5 bases and 7 bases, in that order; junction bases with no gene match: 7. CDR3 nucleotides: TGTGCCAGCAGTCCGTGGACAGGGGGCAATGAGCAGTACTTC. Protein: CASSPWTGGNEQYF.

This clonotype was counted a few times. The genes are TRBV6-6 and TRBJ1-3, with D possibly being TRBD1 (5 bases). Germline assignment: CDR1 MNHNY and CDR2 SVGAGI (reference sequence). This CDR3 spans 14 amino acids. V was cut by 2 bases and J by 2 bases, with 7 bases left in between. The CDR3 is CASSYEGAGNTIYF. In DNA form, the CDR3 reads TGTGCCAGCAGTTACGAAGGGGCTGGAAACACCATATATTTT.